Listed below are T cell receptor beta chains from one sample, sequenced in a study of blood T cell repertoires in COVID-19. TCRdb's copy holds only in-frame clones and misses some; the assay was immunoSEQ multiplex PCR. The sample lists roughly 62,000 clones; roughly 84% were seen once. Sequencing was performed on peripheral blood. These receptor sequences come from a man older than 75 with COVID-19, enrolled during active disease. The CDR3 runs from the conserved cysteine through the conserved F or W. The order of the fields is V gene, J gene, clone size, D gene, CDR3 protein, CDR3 DNA. A D gene is named only where the DNA matches it firmly. Only some rows state a clone size, as once, few, many or a class for expanded clones.

V gene: TRBV28; J gene: TRBJ1-1; clone size: NA; D gene: NA; CDR3 protein: CASSSPGREVAKAFF; CDR3 DNA: TGTGCCAGCAGTTCCCCGGGGAGGGAGGTTGCTAAAGCTTTCTTT
V gene: TRBV7-3; J gene: TRBJ2-6; clone size: NA; D gene: NA; CDR3 protein: CASSQTVSGANVLTF; CDR3 DNA: TGTGCCAGCAGCCAAACAGTCTCTGGGGCCAACGTCCTGACTTTC
V gene: TRBV9; J gene: TRBJ2-2; clone size: NA; D gene: NA; CDR3 protein: CASSVIHPGELFF; CDR3 DNA: TGTGCCAGCAGCGTAATCCATCCAGGGGAGCTGTTTTTT
V gene: TRBV29-1; J gene: TRBJ1-1; clone size: NA; D gene: TRBD1; CDR3 protein: CSVARGGRNTEAFF; CDR3 DNA: TGCAGCGTCGCGAGAGGGGGCAGAAACACTGAAGCTTTCTTT
V gene: TRBV6-2/TRBV6-3; J gene: TRBJ2-1; clone size: NA; D gene: NA; CDR3 protein: CASSYSPGTYNEQFF; CDR3 DNA: TGTGCCAGCAGTTACTCGCCAGGGACCTACAATGAGCAGTTCTTC
V gene: TRBV12-5; J gene: TRBJ2-1; clone size: NA; D gene: TRBD1; CDR3 protein: CASGLDRGTKQFF; CDR3 DNA: TGTGCTAGTGGTCTGGACAGGGGGACCAAGCAGTTCTTC
V gene: TRBV28; J gene: TRBJ2-7; clone size: NA; D gene: NA; CDR3 protein: CASTLGGSSYEQYF; CDR3 DNA: TGTGCCAGCACCCTAGGGGGTAGCTCCTACGAGCAGTACTTC
V gene: TRBV19; J gene: TRBJ1-2; clone size: NA; D gene: TRBD1; CDR3 protein: CASSRDRGRNYGYTF; CDR3 DNA: TGTGCCAGTAGTAGAGACAGGGGGCGGAACTATGGCTACACCTTC
V gene: TRBV18; J gene: TRBJ2-5; clone size: NA; D gene: TRBD1; CDR3 protein: CASSPRPGGAGTQYF; CDR3 DNA: TGTGCCAGCTCACCCCGGCCAGGGGGCGCGGGGACCCAGTACTTC
V gene: TRBV30; J gene: TRBJ1-1; clone size: NA; D gene: NA; CDR3 protein: CAWSVAWGAEAFF; CDR3 DNA: TGTGCCTGGAGTGTAGCCTGGGGGGCTGAAGCTTTCTTT
V gene: TRBV18; J gene: TRBJ1-1; clone size: NA; D gene: NA; CDR3 protein: CASSPGGENTEAFF; CDR3 DNA: TGTGCCAGCTCACCGGGAGGGGAGAACACTGAAGCTTTCTTT
V gene: TRBV9; J gene: TRBJ1-4; clone size: NA; D gene: TRBD1; CDR3 protein: CASSVALQPGTGGEKLFF; CDR3 DNA: TGTGCCAGCAGCGTAGCCCTCCAGCCTGGGACAGGGGGTGAAAAACTGTTTTTT
V gene: TRBV10-3; J gene: TRBJ1-6; clone size: NA; D gene: TRBD1; CDR3 protein: CAIGERDRGSYSPLHF; CDR3 DNA: TGTGCCATCGGAGAGAGGGACAGGGGGTCTTACTCACCCCTCCACTTT
V gene: TRBV6-2/TRBV6-3; J gene: TRBJ1-2; clone size: NA; D gene: TRBD1; CDR3 protein: CASSSGGTGGYGYTF; CDR3 DNA: TGTGCCAGCAGCTCTGGAGGGACAGGGGGATATGGCTACACCTTC
V gene: TRBV10-3; J gene: TRBJ1-6; clone size: NA; D gene: NA; CDR3 protein: CAISESWQGRFSYNSPLHF; CDR3 DNA: TGTGCCATCAGTGAGTCTTGGCAGGGCAGATTCTCCTATAATTCACCCCTCCACTTT
V gene: TRBV7-9; J gene: TRBJ1-2; clone size: once; D gene: TRBD1; CDR3 protein: CASGTTGGANYGYTF; CDR3 DNA: TGTGCCAGCGGGACTACAGGGGGCGCCAACTATGGCTACACCTTC
V gene: TRBV19; J gene: TRBJ1-1; clone size: NA; D gene: NA; CDR3 protein: CASSPPGGIGAFF; CDR3 DNA: TGTGCCAGTAGTCCACCGGGGGGTATCGGAGCTTTCTTT
V gene: TRBV7-2; J gene: TRBJ1-2; clone size: NA; D gene: NA; CDR3 protein: CASSLDSANYGYTF; CDR3 DNA: TGTGCCAGCAGCTTAGATTCAGCTAACTATGGCTACACCTTC
V gene: TRBV4-2; J gene: TRBJ1-3; clone size: NA; D gene: TRBD1; CDR3 protein: CASSQGPQGFTGNTIYF; CDR3 DNA: TGTGCCAGCAGCCAAGGCCCACAGGGGTTCACTGGAAACACCATATATTTT
V gene: TRBV5-8; J gene: TRBJ1-1; clone size: once; D gene: TRBD1; CDR3 protein: CASSDGTGGYTEAFF; CDR3 DNA: TGTGCCAGCAGCGATGGGACAGGGGGCTACACTGAAGCTTTCTTT
V gene: TRBV20-1; J gene: TRBJ2-3; clone size: NA; D gene: TRBD2; CDR3 protein: CSASNSGDRGDTQYF; CDR3 DNA: TGCAGTGCTAGTAACAGCGGGGATCGAGGAGATACGCAGTATTTT
V gene: TRBV5-5; J gene: TRBJ2-7; clone size: NA; D gene: TRBD1; CDR3 protein: CASSPEKNRGTYEQYF; CDR3 DNA: TGTGCCAGCAGCCCCGAAAAAAACAGGGGAACCTACGAGCAGTACTTC
V gene: TRBV4-3; J gene: TRBJ2-1; clone size: NA; D gene: TRBD2; CDR3 protein: CASRFSGGANNEQFF; CDR3 DNA: TGCGCCAGCAGGTTTAGCGGGGGGGCTAACAATGAGCAGTTCTTC
V gene: TRBV7-2; J gene: TRBJ1-2; clone size: NA; D gene: NA; CDR3 protein: CASSRGGANYGYTF; CDR3 DNA: TGTGCCAGCAGTAGGGGCGGGGCCAACTATGGCTACACCTTC
V gene: TRBV11-3; J gene: TRBJ1-2; clone size: NA; D gene: NA; CDR3 protein: CASSLHGGARGYTF; CDR3 DNA: TGTGCCAGCAGCTTACACGGGGGGGCGCGTGGCTACACCTTC
V gene: TRBV20-1; J gene: TRBJ1-3; clone size: NA; D gene: NA; CDR3 protein: CSASPPGNTIYF; CDR3 DNA: TGCAGTGCGAGTCCCCCAGGAAACACCATATATTTT
V gene: TRBV27; J gene: TRBJ1-5; clone size: NA; D gene: NA; CDR3 protein: CASSLTGRVSNQPQHF; CDR3 DNA: TGTGCCAGCAGTTTAACAGGCAGAGTAAGCAATCAGCCCCAGCATTTT